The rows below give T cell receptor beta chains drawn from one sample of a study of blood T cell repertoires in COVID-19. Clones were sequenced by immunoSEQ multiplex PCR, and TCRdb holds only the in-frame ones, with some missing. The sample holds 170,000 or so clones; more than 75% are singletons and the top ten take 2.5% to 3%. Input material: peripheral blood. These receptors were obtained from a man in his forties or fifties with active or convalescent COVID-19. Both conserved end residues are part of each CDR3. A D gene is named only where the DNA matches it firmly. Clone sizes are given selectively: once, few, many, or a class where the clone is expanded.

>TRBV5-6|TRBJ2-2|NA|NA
TGTGCCAGCAGCTTAAAAGTCAGATACACCGGGGAGCTGTTTTTT
CASSLKVRYTGELFF
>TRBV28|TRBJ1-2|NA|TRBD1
TGTGCCAGCAGTTTGGTGACAGGGTATGGCTACACCTTC
CASSLVTGYGYTF
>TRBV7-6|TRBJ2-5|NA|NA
TGTGCCAGCAGCTTAGGAAGGGTATGGAGGGGAGATGAAGAGACCCAGTACTTC
CASSLGRVWRGDEETQYF
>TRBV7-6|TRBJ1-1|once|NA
TGTGCCAGCAGCTTAGAAATCGGGAACACTGAAGCTTTCTTT
CASSLEIGNTEAFF
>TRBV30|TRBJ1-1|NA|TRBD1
TGTGCCTGGAGTGTGGGACAGGGGTTTGAAGCTTTCTTT
CAWSVGQGFEAFF
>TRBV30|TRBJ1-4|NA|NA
TGTGCCTGTAGAGTCCACCAGGGCCCTAGATGGGAAAAACTGTTTTTT
CACRVHQGPRWEKLFF
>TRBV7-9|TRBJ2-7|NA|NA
TGTGCCAGCAGCCACGGGATGTACTACGAGCAGTACTTC
CASSHGMYYEQYF
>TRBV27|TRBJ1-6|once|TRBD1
TGTGCCAGCAGTTTCGAGGGACAGTTCAATTCACCCCTCCACTTT
CASSFEGQFNSPLHF
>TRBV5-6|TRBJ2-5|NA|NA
TGTGCCAGCTCGGGGGTCCAAGAGACCCAGTACTTC
CASSGVQETQYF
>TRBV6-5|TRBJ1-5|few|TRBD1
TGTGCCAGCAGAACAGGGGGCAGAGAACAGCCCCAGCATTTT
CASRTGGREQPQHF
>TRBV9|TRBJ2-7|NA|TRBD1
TGTGCCAGCAGCGTAGGGACAGGGTTTTACGAGCAGTACTTC
CASSVGTGFYEQYF
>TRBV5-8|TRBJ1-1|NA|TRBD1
TGTGCCAGCAGCGAACAGGGGGCCGCTGAAGCTTTCTTT
CASSEQGAAEAFF
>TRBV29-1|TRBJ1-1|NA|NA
TGCAGCGTTGAAAGGGGGGGTAACACTGAAGCTTTCTTT
CSVERGGNTEAFF
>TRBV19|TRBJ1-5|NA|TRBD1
TGTGCCAGTAGTTCCCGGGACAGAAATCAGCCCCAGCATTTT
CASSSRDRNQPQHF
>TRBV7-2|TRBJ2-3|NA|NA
TGTGCCAGCAGGCGAAGGGGGGTTCCGGGACAGTCCACAGATACGCAGTATTTT
CASRRRGVPGQSTDTQYF
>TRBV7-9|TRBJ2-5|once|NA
TGTGCCAGCAGCTTAGGGGGGCGAGAGACCCAGTACTTC
CASSLGGRETQYF
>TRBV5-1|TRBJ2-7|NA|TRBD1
TGCGCCAGCAGCCTGGACAGGCGGAGCAACGAGCAGTACTTC
CASSLDRRSNEQYF
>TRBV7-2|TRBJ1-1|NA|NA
TGTGCCAGCAGCTTAATTAAGGCAGGGGCGGGTGAAGCTTTCTTT
CASSLIKAGAGEAFF
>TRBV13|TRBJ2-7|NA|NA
TGTGCCAGCAGCTTAACGGGGTACGAGCAGTACTTC
CASSLTGYEQYF
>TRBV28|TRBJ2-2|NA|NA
TGTGCCAGCAGCCGAGGCACGAACACCGGGGAGCTGTTTTTT
CASSRGTNTGELFF
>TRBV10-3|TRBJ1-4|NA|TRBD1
TGTGCCATCAGCCGGACAGGGACTGGAAAACTGTTTTTT
CAISRTGTGKLFF
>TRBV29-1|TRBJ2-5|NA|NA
TGCAGCGTTGTTAGGGAGCCGACCCAGTACTTC
CSVVREPTQYF
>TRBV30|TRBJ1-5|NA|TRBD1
TGTGCCTGGAGTGGGACAGGTGGTCAGCCCCAGCATTTT
CAWSGTGGQPQHF
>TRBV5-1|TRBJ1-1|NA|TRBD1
TGCGCCAGCAGCCCCGGACAGGGTTCAAACACTGAAGCTTTCTTT
CASSPGQGSNTEAFF
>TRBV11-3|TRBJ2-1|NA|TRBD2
TGTGCCAGCAGCTCGAGCGGGGGCTCCTACAATGAGCAGTTCTTC
CASSSSGGSYNEQFF
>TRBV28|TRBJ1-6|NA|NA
TGTGCCAGCAGTCCCAGGGTGGCCGGCTCACCCCTCCACTTT
CASSPRVAGSPLHF
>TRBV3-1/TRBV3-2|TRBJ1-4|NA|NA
TGTGCCAGCAGCACCCCCTCCGGGCCGGGGAGTGAAAAACTGTTTTTT
CASSTPSGPGSEKLFF
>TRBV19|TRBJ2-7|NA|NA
TGTGCCAGTAGTCCTAGCGACCCCTACGAGCAGTACTTC
CASSPSDPYEQYF
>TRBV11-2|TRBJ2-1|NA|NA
TGTGCCAGCAGCTTAGGTGGCACCCTGAATGAGCAGTTCTTC
CASSLGGTLNEQFF
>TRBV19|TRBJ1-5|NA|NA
TGTGCCAGTAGTAATAGACAGCGATATAGCAATCAGCCCCAGCATTTT
CASSNRQRYSNQPQHF
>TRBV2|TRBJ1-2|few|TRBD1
TGTGCCAGCAGTTACCCGACAGGGGGCGAGGGTGGCTACACCTTC
CASSYPTGGEGGYTF
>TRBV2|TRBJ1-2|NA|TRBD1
TGTGCCAGCACCGACAGGGGGAACTGGTATGGCTACACCTTC
CASTDRGNWYGYTF